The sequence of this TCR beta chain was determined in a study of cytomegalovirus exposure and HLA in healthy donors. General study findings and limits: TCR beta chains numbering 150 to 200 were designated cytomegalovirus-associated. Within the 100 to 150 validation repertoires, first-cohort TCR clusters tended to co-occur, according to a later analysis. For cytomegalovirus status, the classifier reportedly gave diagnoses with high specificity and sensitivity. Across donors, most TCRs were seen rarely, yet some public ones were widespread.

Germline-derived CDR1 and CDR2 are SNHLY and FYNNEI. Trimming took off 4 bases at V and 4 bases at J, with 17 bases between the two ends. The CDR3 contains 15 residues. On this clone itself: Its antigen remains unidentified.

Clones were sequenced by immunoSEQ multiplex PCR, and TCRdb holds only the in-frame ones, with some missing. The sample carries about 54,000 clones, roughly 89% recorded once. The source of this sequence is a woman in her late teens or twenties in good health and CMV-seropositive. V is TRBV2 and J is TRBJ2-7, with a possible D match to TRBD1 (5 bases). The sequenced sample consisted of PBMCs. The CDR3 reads CASSGGNSKGYEQYF. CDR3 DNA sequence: TGTGCCAGCAGTGGAGGAAACTCAAAGGGGTACGAGCAGTACTTC.